This T cell receptor (beta chain) was sequenced in a study of long-term antiretroviral therapy in people with HIV. Across the whole study: Some samples came about a decade before the 2015 immediate-ART recommendation, and these were the earliest.

An immunoSEQ assay, version v3.0, was performed at survey level. Sequencing aimed to cover roughly 40,000-50,000 T-cell genomes per sample. Method: immunoSEQ multiplex PCR; TCRdb's copy keeps in-frame clones and lacks some. This table holds about 12,000 clones, roughly 79% found once. The CDR3 contains 18 residues. Trimming took 1 base from V and 13 from J; bases not matched to a gene: 16. Germline CDR1 and CDR2: SEHNR and FQNEAQ (reference sequence). The rearrangement joins TRBV7-9 to TRBJ2-1; 13 nucleotides agree with TRBD2. This sequence originates from a middle-aged woman with HIV. This sample comprised unsorted PBMCs, obtained 0.8 years before starting antiretroviral therapy. CDR3 bases: TGTGCCAGCAGCTTAGGGGCCGCGACTAGCGGGAGGTCTAGGGGACAGTTCTTC. This codes for CASSLGAATSGRSRGQFF.